This T cell receptor (beta chain) appears in the sequencing data of a study of blood T cell repertoires in COVID-19. Study summary: Samples came from the United States, Italy and Spain, spanning acute and convalescent COVID-19. The analysed material was cDNA or gDNA that came from T cells, B-cell-depleted T cells, or PBMCs.

As originally analysed: Reference gene primer amplification gave nucleated cell count estimates. Only in-frame clones appear in the TCRdb table, and some are missing; sequencing was by immunoSEQ multiplex PCR. V and J calls and clone size are copied from that table; D and trimming were computed from the DNA. The repertoire holds over 150,000 clones, with under 95% as singletons. V dropped 4 bases and J dropped 1; count of bases not matched to a gene: 1. This CDR3 has 16 amino acids. CDR1 is MDHEN, CDR2 SYDVKM, per germline. The Seattle patients joined while their infection was active and were tracked longitudinally afterward.

This chain connects TRBV28 to TRBJ2-3; TRBD2 aligns across 14 bases. Input material: peripheral blood. The sequence came from a young man with COVID-19, enrolled during active disease. The CDR3 loop reads CASSWGLAGGTDTQYF. CDR3 in DNA: TGTGCCAGCAGTTGGGGACTAGCGGGAGGCACAGATACGCAGTATTTT.